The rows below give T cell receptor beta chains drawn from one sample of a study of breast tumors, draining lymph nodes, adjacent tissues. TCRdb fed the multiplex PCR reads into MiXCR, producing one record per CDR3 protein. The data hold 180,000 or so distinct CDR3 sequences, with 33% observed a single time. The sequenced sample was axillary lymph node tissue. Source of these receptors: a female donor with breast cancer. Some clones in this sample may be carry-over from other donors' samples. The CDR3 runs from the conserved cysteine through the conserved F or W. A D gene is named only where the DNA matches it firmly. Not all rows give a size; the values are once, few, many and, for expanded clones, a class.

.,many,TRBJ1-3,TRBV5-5,TGTGCCAGCAGCTTGGGTCTCGCAGGAAACACCATATATTTT,CASSLGLAGNTIYF
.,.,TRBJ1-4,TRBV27,TGTGCCAGCAGTTTACTAGGGGGTGGTGAAAAACTGCTTTTT,CASSLLGGGEKLLF
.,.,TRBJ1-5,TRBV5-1,TGCGCCAGCAGCTGGACGGACCCGACCGGGGGGACGATTCAGCCCCAGCATTTT,CASSWTDPTGGTIQPQHF
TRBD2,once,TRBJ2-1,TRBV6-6,TGTGCCAGCAGTCACCGTAGCGGGAGTATCATTAATGAGCAGTTCTTC,CASSHRSGSIINEQFF
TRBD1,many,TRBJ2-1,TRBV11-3,TGTGCCAGCAGCGACTCAGGGGGAAGCTCCTACAATGAGCAGTTCTTC,CASSDSGGSSYNEQFF
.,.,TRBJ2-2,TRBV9,TGTGCCAGCGGTGTCAAGGGTATGTCCGGGGAGCTGTTTTTT,CASGVKGMSGELFF
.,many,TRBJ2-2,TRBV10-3,TGTGCCACCCAGACAACGAACACCGGGGAGCTGTTTTTT,CATQTTNTGELFF
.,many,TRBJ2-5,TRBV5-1,TGCGCCAGCGCGTCCGGAGAAGACCAGTACTTC,CASASGEDQYF
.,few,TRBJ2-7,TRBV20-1,TGCAGTGCCAGACAGGTAAACTACGAGCAGTACTTC,CSARQVNYEQYF
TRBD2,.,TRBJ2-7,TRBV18,TGTGCCAGCTCACCACAAAGTTTCCTCGATACTAGCGGGGGGGCCTGGCACGAGCAGTACTTC,CASSPQSFLDTSGGAWHEQYF
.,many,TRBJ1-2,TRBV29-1,TGCAGCGTCCGGGGGGCAGGACTGGCTAACTATGGCTACACCTTC,CSVRGAGLANYGYTF
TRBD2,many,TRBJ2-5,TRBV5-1,TGCGCCAGCAGCCCTGGGGAGGGAAGAGAGACCCAGTACTTC,CASSPGEGRETQYF
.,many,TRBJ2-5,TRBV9,TGTGCCAGCAGCCCCCAGGGTGCCCAAGAGACCCAGTACTTC,CASSPQGAQETQYF
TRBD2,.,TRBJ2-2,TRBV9,TGTGCCAGCAGTAGCGGGGGGGCTTCTTACAATGAGCTGTTTTTT,CASSSGGASYNELFF
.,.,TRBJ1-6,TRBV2,TGTGCCAGCAGGAAGGACGAGGGTTCACCCCTCCACTTT,CASRKDEGSPLHF
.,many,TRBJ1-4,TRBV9,TGTGCCAGCAGCGAAAGGGGCTTAACTAATGAAAAACTGTTTTTT,CASSERGLTNEKLFF
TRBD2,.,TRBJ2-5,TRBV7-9,TGTGCCAGCAGCCTGGGGAAAGCAGGAGGCGGGAGAAGCGAGACCCAGTACTTC,CASSLGKAGGGRSETQYF
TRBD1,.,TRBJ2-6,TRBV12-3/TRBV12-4,TGTGCCAGCAGTCCAGAGAACAGGGGACGCACTGGGGCCAACGTCCTGACTTTC,CASSPENRGRTGANVLTF
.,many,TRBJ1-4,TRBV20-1,TGCAGTGCTAGAGATCGGGAGCAGGGATGGGGGGAAAAACTGTTTTTT,CSARDREQGWGEKLFF
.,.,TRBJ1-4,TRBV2,TGTGCCGACGGGGGGGGGGAGGATAATGAAAAACTGTTTTTT,CADGGGEDNEKLFF
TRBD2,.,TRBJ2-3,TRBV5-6,TGTGCCAGCAGCGTATCAGCGGGGACCACAGATACGCAGTATTTT,CASSVSAGTTDTQYF
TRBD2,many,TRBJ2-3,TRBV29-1,TGCAGCGTTGTCGGGGGGGCAGTAGCAGATACGCAGTATTTT,CSVVGGAVADTQYF
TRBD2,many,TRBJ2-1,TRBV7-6,TGTGCCAGCAGCTTAGCGGGGACTAGCGGGACCCATGAGCAGTTCTTC,CASSLAGTSGTHEQFF
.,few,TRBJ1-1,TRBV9,TGTGCCAGCAGCGTAGACAGCCTGAACACTGAATCTTTCTTT,CASSVDSLNTESFF
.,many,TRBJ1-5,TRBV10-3,TGTGCCATCAGCCCCGGGACATCTAGCAATCAGCCCCAGCATTTT,CAISPGTSSNQPQHF
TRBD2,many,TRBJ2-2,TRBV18,TGTGCCAGCTCACAGGGACTAGCGGGAGGAGGCACCGGGGAGCTGTTTTTT,CASSQGLAGGGTGELFF
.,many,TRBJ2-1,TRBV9,TGTGCCAGCAGCTCCATAGTCTCCTACAATGAGCAGTTCTTC,CASSSIVSYNEQFF
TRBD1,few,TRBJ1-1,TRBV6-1,TGTGCCAGCAGTAAGACAGGGTTGAACACTGAAGCTTTCTTT,CASSKTGLNTEAFF
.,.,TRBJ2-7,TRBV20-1,TGCAGTTGCCGGGACACCAGCTCCTACGAGCAGTACTTC,CSCRDTSSYEQYF
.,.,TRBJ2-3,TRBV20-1,TGCAGTGTAGGAAGCGGTACTAGCACAGCTACGCAGTATTTT,CSVGSGTSTATQYF
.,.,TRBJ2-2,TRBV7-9,TGTGCCAGCAGCCTAACGTTTAACACCGGGGAGCTGTTTTTT,CASSLTFNTGELFF
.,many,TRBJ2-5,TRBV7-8,TGTGCCAGCAGCGGAGGCGGGACCGGGCAGGGACGAGAGACCCAGTACTTC,CASSGGGTGQGRETQYF
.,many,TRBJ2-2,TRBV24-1,TGTGCCACCAGTGACAGGAATACCTTCACCGGGGAGCTGTTTTTT,CATSDRNTFTGELFF
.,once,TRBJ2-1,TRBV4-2,TGTGCCAGCAGCCAAGAACCCCAGGGGTGGTGGTATGGTGAGCAGTTCTTC,CASSQEPQGWWYGEQFF
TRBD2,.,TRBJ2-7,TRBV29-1,TGCAGCGCTTACGACGGGACAACCACTAGCGGAGCCTACGAGCAGTACTTC,CSAYDGTTTSGAYEQYF
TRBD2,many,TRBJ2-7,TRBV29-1,TGCAGCGTTGCGCCAGCGGGGGGACCCTACGAGCAGTACTTC,CSVAPAGGPYEQYF
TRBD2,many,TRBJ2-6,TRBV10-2,TGCGCCAGCAGTGAAGGGACTACTTTCTCTGGGGCCAACGTCCTGACTTTC,CASSEGTTFSGANVLTF
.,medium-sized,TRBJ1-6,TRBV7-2,TGTGCCAGCAAAGCCGGGTCTCTAAATTCACCCCTCCACTTT,CASKAGSLNSPLHF
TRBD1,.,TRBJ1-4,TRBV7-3,TGTGCCAGCAGCTTAAAAGGGACAGGGGAAAAACTGTTTTTT,CASSLKGTGEKLFF
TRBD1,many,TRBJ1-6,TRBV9,TGTGCCAGCAGCGTAGCAGCAGGGGGTAATTCACCCCTCCACTTT,CASSVAAGGNSPLHF
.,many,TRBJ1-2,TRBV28,TGTGCCAGCAGCCCACAGGGCTATGGCTACACCTTC,CASSPQGYGYTF
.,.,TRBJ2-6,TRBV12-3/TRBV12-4,TGTGCCAGCAGTTTTTTGCAGGGGACTGGGGCCAACGTCCTGACTTTC,CASSFLQGTGANVLTF
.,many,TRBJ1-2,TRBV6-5,TGTGCCAGCAGTTACTACCCTGACAGCAACTATGGCTACACCTTC,CASSYYPDSNYGYTF
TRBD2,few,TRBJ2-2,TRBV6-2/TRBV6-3,TGTGCCAGCAGTTATTACCTAGCGGGAAACACCGGGGAGCTGTTTTTT,CASSYYLAGNTGELFF
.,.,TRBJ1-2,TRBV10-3,TGTGCCATCAGTGAGCCGCCCGGTTCCTATGGCTACACCTTC,CAISEPPGSYGYTF
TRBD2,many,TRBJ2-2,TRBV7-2,TGTGCCAGCAGCCTAGCGGGAGCCGGGGAGCTGTTTTTT,CASSLAGAGELFF
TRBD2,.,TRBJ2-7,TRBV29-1,TGCAGCGTCCCCGGGACTAGCGGCTACGAGCAGTACTTC,CSVPGTSGYEQYF
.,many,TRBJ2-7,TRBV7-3,TGTGCCAGCAGCTTGGGCAGTGGCTACGAGCAGTACTTC,CASSLGSGYEQYF
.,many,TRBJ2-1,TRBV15,TGTGCCACCAGCAGAGAGGATTTCCATTCGAGTTGGGGGCAGTTCTTC,CATSREDFHSSWGQFF
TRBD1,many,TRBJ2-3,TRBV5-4,TGTGCCAGCAGCTGGGGGGTGACAGGGGGGACAGATACGCAGTATTTT,CASSWGVTGGTDTQYF
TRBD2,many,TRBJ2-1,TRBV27,TGTGCCAGCAGTTCACTAGCGGGACTCATCAATGAGCAGTTCTTC,CASSSLAGLINEQFF
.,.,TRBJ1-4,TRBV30,TGTGCCTGGAGTGGAGGGACTTCGGGAAAAACTGTTTTT,CAWSGGTSGKTVF
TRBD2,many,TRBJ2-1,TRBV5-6,TGTGCCAGCAGCCTACCGGGGACTAGCGGGGGAAATGAGCAGTTCTTC,CASSLPGTSGGNEQFF
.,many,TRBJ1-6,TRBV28,TGTGCCAGCAGAAGAACGTATAATTCACCCCTCCACTTT,CASRRTYNSPLHF
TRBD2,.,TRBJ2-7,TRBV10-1,TGCGCCACCCTTAGCGGGCTCCCCTACGAGCAGTACTTC,CATLSGLPYEQYF
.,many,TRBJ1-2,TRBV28,TGTGCCAGCAGTTTGGGGGGCAGGCCCTATGGCTACACCTTC,CASSLGGRPYGYTF
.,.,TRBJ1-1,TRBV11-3,TGTGCCAGCAGCCAAACAAGGGTGGCTGAAGCTTTCTTT,CASSQTRVAEAFF
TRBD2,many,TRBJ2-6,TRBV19,TGTGCCAGTAGTACTCGGACTAGCGGGACTTCCTCTGGGGCCAACGTCCTGACTTTC,CASSTRTSGTSSGANVLTF
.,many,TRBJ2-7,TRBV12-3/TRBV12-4,TGTGCCAGCAGTTTAGTACAGGGCTACGAGCAGTACTTC,CASSLVQGYEQYF